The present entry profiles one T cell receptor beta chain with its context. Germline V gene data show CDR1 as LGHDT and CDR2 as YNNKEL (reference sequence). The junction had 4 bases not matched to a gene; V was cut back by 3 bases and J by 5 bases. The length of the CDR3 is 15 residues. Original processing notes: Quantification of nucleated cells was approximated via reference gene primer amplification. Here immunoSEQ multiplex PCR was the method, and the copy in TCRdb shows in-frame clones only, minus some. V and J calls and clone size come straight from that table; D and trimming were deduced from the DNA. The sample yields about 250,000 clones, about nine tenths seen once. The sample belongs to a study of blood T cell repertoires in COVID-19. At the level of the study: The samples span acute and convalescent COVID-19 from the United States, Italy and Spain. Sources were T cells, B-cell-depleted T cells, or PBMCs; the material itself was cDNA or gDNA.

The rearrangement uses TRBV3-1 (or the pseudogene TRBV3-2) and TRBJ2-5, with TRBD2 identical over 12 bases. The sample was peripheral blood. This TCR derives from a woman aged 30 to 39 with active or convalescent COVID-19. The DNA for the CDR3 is TGTGCCAGCAGCCACAGGCTAGCGGGGGGGGAGACCCAGTACTTC. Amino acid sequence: CASSHRLAGGETQYF.